A single T cell receptor beta chain is shown here with its context. Its antigen is currently unknown. V was clipped by 7 bases and J by 2 bases, with 14 bases between them. This CDR3 has 14 amino acids. Germline lookup yields CDR1 MNHEY and CDR2 SVGEGT. The source material, RNA transcripts, was used to amplify TCR beta CDR3 regions. A first-round RT-PCR of the TCR CDR3 used the HTBI primer set. TCRdb ran MiXCR on the multiplex PCR reads and lists one entry per CDR3 protein. The sample yields under 350,000 distinct CDR3 sequences, around 23% seen once. Patients were excluded for uncontrolled infection, other autoimmune disease, pregnancy or lactation. These data originate in a study of T cells in Graves' hyperthyroidism and ophthalmopathy. Findings and limits, study-wide: The model made its ophthalmopathy prediction, and onset followed a median about 6.8 months later. The blood repertoire included most of the expanded thyroid clonotypes above 0.001.

This clonotype was obtained from a woman aged 45-65 years with Graves' hyperthyroidism. This chain uses TRBV6-2 or TRBV6-3 with TRBJ1-1, with D unresolved. Sequenced material: blood. The CDR3 sequence is CASTLQRGNTEAFF. CDR3 bases: TGTGCCAGCACCCTACAACGAGGAAACACTGAAGCTTTCTTT.